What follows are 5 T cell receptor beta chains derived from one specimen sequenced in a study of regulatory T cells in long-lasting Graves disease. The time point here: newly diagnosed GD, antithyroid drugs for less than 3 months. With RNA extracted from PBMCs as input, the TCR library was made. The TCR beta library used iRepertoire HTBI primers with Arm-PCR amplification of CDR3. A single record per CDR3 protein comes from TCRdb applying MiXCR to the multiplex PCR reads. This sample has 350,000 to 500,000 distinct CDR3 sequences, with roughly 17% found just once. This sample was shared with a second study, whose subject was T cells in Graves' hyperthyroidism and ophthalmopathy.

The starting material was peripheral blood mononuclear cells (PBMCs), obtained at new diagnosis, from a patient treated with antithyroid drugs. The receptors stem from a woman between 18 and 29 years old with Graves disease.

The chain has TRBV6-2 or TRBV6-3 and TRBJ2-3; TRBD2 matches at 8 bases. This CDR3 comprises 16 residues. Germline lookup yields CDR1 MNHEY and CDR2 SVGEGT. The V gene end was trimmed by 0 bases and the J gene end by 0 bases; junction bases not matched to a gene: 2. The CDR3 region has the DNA TGTGCCAGCAGTTACTCGGCTAGCGGGAGCACAGATACGCAGTATTTT. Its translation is CASSYSASGSTDTQYF.

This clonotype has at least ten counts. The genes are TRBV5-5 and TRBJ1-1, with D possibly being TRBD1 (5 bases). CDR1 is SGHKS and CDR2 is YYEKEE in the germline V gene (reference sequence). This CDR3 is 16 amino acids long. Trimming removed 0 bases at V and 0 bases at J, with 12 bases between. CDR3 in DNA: TGTGCCAGCAGCTTGGAGAGAGGGACGGTGAACACTGAAGCTTTCTTT. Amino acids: CASSLERGTVNTEAFF.

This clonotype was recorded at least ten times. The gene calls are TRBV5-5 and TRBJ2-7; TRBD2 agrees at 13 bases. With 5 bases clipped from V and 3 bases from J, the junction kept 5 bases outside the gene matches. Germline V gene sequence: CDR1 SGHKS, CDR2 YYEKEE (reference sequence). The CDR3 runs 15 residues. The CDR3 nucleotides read TGTGCCAGCAGACCTGGGACTAGCGGGATCTACGAGCAGTACTTC. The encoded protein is CASRPGTSGIYEQYF. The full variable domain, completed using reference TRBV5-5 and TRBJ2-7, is DAGVTQSPTHLIKTRGQQVTLRCSPISGHKSVSWYQQVLGQGPQFIFQYYEKEERGRGNFPDRFSARQFPNYSSELNVNALLLGDSALYLCASRPGTSGIYEQYFGPGTRLTVT.

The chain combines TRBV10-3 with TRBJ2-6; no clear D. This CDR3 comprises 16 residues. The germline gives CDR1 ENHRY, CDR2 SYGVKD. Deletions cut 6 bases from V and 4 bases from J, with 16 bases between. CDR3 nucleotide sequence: TGTGCCATCAGCCCTCCCATAAAGGTCGGGGCCAACGTCCTGACTTTC. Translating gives CAISPPIKVGANVLTF.

This CDR3 is CASSVVSGRGYTF. The CDR3 nucleotides are TGTGCCAGCAGCGTAGTAAGCGGGCGAGGCTACACCTTC. The chain employs TRBV9 and TRBJ1-2; D not certain. V was cut by 0 bases and J by 8 bases, with 11 bases left in between. From germline, CDR1 is SGDLS and CDR2 YYNGEE. The CDR3 is 13 amino acids.